The present T cell receptor (beta chain) was sequenced within a study of early T cells in non-severe SARS-CoV-2 infection. This clonotype was seen many times. Its cognate antigen is unknown. Germline loops: CDR1 LNHDA, CDR2 SQIVND (reference sequence). The CDR3 runs to 16 residues. V dropped 4 bases and J dropped 0 bases, with 13 bases sitting between them. General observations from the study: A preference for anti-spike CD8 responses marked VDJdb matching, which missed private and CD4 specificities.

As part of library construction, unique molecular identifiers were attached to individual cDNA molecules. TCRdb reprocessed the 5' RACE reads via MiXCR and lists one record per CDR3 protein. Of around 67,000 distinct CDR3 sequences in the sample, approximately 10% were seen once. The TCR sequence derives from an adult who was a healthcare worker with PCR-confirmed SARS-CoV-2 infection or an uninfected control (not recorded which). V and J are TRBV19 and TRBJ2-1; D perhaps matches TRBD2 (6 bases). The specimen was whole blood. This chain's CDR3 is CASSKGRQSSYNEQFF. The CDR3, as DNA: TGTGCCAGTAGTAAAGGGAGGCAGAGCTCCTACAATGAGCAGTTCTTC.